These 29 T cell receptor beta chains came from one sample sequenced in a study of Graves' ophthalmopathy and Graves' hyperthyroidism. CDR3 regions of TCR beta were amplified from RNA transcripts. HTBI-primed first-round RT-PCR preceded second-round multiplex PCR. TCRdb reanalysed the multiplex PCR reads using MiXCR and keeps one entry per CDR3 protein. The data show about 620,000 distinct CDR3 sequences, about a fifth seen once. Material for sequencing was peripheral blood. These receptors originate from a woman between 18 and 29 years old with stable Graves' hyperthyroidism. Some clones in this sample may be carry-over from other donors' samples.

The J gene is TRBJ1-1, the V gene TRBV18, with TRBD1 as a possible D gene (5 bases). V was pared by 0 bases and J by 7 bases, with 12 bases between. The CDR3 covers 14 residues. The germline CDR1 and CDR2 sequences are KGHSH and LQKENI. CDR3 sequence reads: CASSPPNRPSEAFF. DNA for the CDR3: TGTGCCAGCTCACCACCCAACAGGCCGAGTGAAGCTTTCTTT.

This clonotype has at least ten counts. This chain joins TRBV6-1 and TRBJ1-2; perhaps TRBD1 as D (6 bases). The CDR3 has 15 amino acids. Germline CDR1 reads MNHNS; CDR2 reads SASEGT. V dropped 2 bases and J dropped 1 base, with 11 bases sitting between them. DNA of the CDR3: TGTGCCAGCAGTGAAAGGGGGGCATTTAACTATGGCTACACCTTC. This translates into CASSERGAFNYGYTF.

This clonotype was seen at least ten times. The rearrangement links TRBV10-3 to TRBJ2-7, with D perhaps TRBD1 (5 bases). From germline, CDR1 is ENHRY and CDR2 SYGVKD. V lost 2 bases and J lost 0, with 8 bases in between. The CDR3 runs to 14 residues. This CDR3 is CAISERGYSYEQYF. The CDR3 DNA reads as TGTGCCATCAGTGAGAGGGGATACTCCTACGAGCAGTACTTC.

The gene calls are TRBV5-8 and TRBJ1-6; D may be TRBD1 (6 bases). The germline V gene has CDR1 SGHTS and CDR2 YDEGEE. This CDR3 is built from 16 residues. Between the trimmed V and J ends, which lost 2 bases and 6 bases, there was a span of 15 bases. This CDR3 reads CASSFGRQATNSPLHF. In nucleotides, the CDR3 is TGTGCCAGCAGCTTCGGGAGACAGGCAACTAATTCACCCCTCCACTTT.

The chain employs TRBV7-2 and TRBJ1-1; no reliable D call. Trimming cost V 3 bases and J 4 bases, with 12 bases left between them. The CDR3 length is 14 residues. In germline, CDR1 is SGHTA, CDR2 FQGNSA. The CDR3 here is CASSFLASTTEAFF. CDR3 bases: TGTGCCAGCAGCTTTCTGGCCTCAACCACTGAAGCTTTCTTT.

The chain has TRBV12-3 or TRBV12-4 and TRBJ2-7; D is perhaps TRBD1 (6 bases). Trimming removed 6 bases from V and 0 bases from J, with 12 bases in between. This CDR3 comprises 14 residues. CDR3 sequence: CASRPTGLSYEQYF. The CDR3 DNA sequence: TGTGCCAGCAGACCGACAGGACTCTCCTACGAGCAGTACTTC.

This clonotype was detected ten times or more. This sequence joins TRBV14 and TRBJ1-2; a possible D gene is TRBD1 (5 bases). CDR3 size: 13 residues. Germline CDR1 SGHDN, CDR2 FVKESK. V lost 2 bases, J lost 7 bases, and 11 bases lay in between. The CDR3 spells CASSQFGQSGYTF. Written as DNA, the CDR3 is TGTGCCAGCAGCCAATTCGGACAAAGTGGCTACACCTTC.

This clonotype has ten or more counts. The chain has TRBV6-5 and TRBJ1-3; a possible D gene is TRBD1 (5 bases). Germline V lookup: CDR1 MNHEY, CDR2 SVGAGI. Trimming shortened V by 0 bases and J by 3 bases, and 9 bases separated the two germline ends. The CDR3 covers 15 residues. The CDR3: CASSYSERGGNTIYF. The CDR3 DNA reads TGTGCCAGCAGTTACTCGGAAAGGGGTGGAAACACCATATATTTT.

This clonotype occurred many times. This chain joins TRBV7-9 and TRBJ2-5; TRBD1 might be the D (5 bases). Trimming stripped 4 bases from V and 5 bases from J, with 14 bases between. Germline V gene sequence: CDR1 SEHNR, CDR2 FQNEAQ (reference sequence). The CDR3 totals 14 residues. This CDR3 is CASSSVRVRETQYF. CDR3 coding DNA: TGTGCCAGCAGCTCCGTCAGGGTACGGGAGACCCAGTACTTC.

V usage is TRBV28 and J usage is TRBJ1-2; a possible D gene is TRBD1 (6 bases). Trimming removed 4 bases at V and 2 bases at J, with 14 bases between. This CDR3 spans 15 amino acids. Germline V gives CDR1 MDHEN, CDR2 SYDVKM. CDR3 loop: CASSSTMTGNYGYTF. CDR3 nucleotide sequence: TGTGCCAGCAGTTCAACTATGACAGGAAACTATGGCTACACCTTC.

Many counts were recorded for this clonotype. The rearrangement links TRBV5-5 to TRBJ2-2; D may be TRBD1 or TRBD2 (5 bases each). Germline V gene sequence: CDR1 SGHKS, CDR2 YYEKEE (reference sequence). V shed 0 bases and J shed 8 bases, with 11 bases lying between them. The CDR3 consists of 14 residues. CDR3 residues: CASSLDPGAGELFF. The CDR3 DNA is TGTGCCAGCAGCTTGGACCCCGGGGCTGGGGAGCTGTTTTTT.

Turning to this clonotype: This could be a read error, since a much larger clone is one nucleotide away. The gene calls are TRBV27 and TRBJ1-5, with 8 bases lining up with TRBD1. V lost 4 bases, J lost 8 bases, and 7 bases stayed unmatched. The CDR3 loop spans 14 amino acids. Germline loops: CDR1 MNHEY, CDR2 SMNVEV (reference sequence). CDR3 DNA sequence: TGTGCCAGCAGTTACGACAGGGGCAGCGAGCCCCAGCATTTT. Translating gives CASSYDRGSEPQHF.

In its sample, this clonotype was seen many times. The chain carries TRBV27 and TRBJ2-2; TRBD2 is a possible D gene (6 bases). V lost 2 bases and J 4 bases, leaving 11 bases between the germline ends. Per the germline V gene, CDR1 is MNHEY and CDR2 is SMNVEV (reference sequence). The CDR3 has 15 amino acids. The CDR3 DNA reads as TGTGCCAGCAGTTTAACTCCGGGACTCACCGGGGAGCTGTTTTTT. It yields the protein CASSLTPGLTGELFF.

V gene TRBV11-2 combines with J gene TRBJ2-3, with TRBD2 identical over 8 bases. V was pared by 3 bases and J by 0 bases, with 5 bases of the junction left unmatched. Germline V gene sequence: CDR1 SGHAT, CDR2 FQNNGV. CDR3 size: 16 residues. The CDR3 reads CASSFVGGDSTDTQYF. The CDR3 bases are TGTGCCAGCAGCTTCGTCGGGGGGGATAGCACAGATACGCAGTATTTT.

This clonotype was picked up a small number of times. The J gene is TRBJ2-2, the V gene TRBV20-1, with TRBD2 matching over 13 bases. There are 17 residues in the CDR3. From germline, CDR1 is DFQATT and CDR2 SNEGSKA (reference sequence). V lost 0 bases and J lost 7; bases outside the gene matches: 8. The CDR3 DNA follows: TGCAGTGCTAGAGATACTAGTGGGACTAGCGGGGTCGGGGAGCTGTTTTTT. The encoded protein is CSARDTSGTSGVGELFF.

This clonotype was seen repeatedly, ten times or more. DNA of the CDR3: TGCGCCAGCAGCTTGGCTTCGACAGGGTTGAACACTGAAGCTTTCTTT. Translation gives CASSLASTGLNTEAFF. V usage is TRBV5-1 and J usage is TRBJ1-1, with 7 bases matching TRBD1. Germline V CDR1 and CDR2: SGHRS, YFSETQ. V lost 0 bases to trimming and J lost 0 bases; unmatched junction nucleotides: 5. The CDR3 has 16 amino acids.

This clonotype was recorded many times. The chain carries TRBV29-1 and TRBJ2-5, with 11 bases identical to TRBD2. The CDR3 contains 14 residues. Unmatched junction bases numbered 3, after V lost 1 base and J lost 5 bases. Germline V gene sequence: CDR1 SQVTM, CDR2 ANQGSEA. This CDR3 reads CSVEGVAGGETQYF. In DNA, the CDR3 is TGCAGCGTTGAAGGGGTAGCGGGGGGGGAGACCCAGTACTTC.

This clonotype was seen repeatedly, ten times or more. The V call is TRBV6-5, the J call TRBJ1-2; possible D gene TRBD1, 6 bases. Trimming left V 0 bases short and J 6 bases short, with 14 bases between. CDR3 length: 15 residues. Germline assignment: CDR1 MNHEY and CDR2 SVGAGI. The CDR3: CASSYSSQGRNGYTF. CDR3 bases: TGTGCCAGCAGTTACTCCTCGCAGGGGAGGAATGGCTACACCTTC.

The genes are TRBV12-3 or TRBV12-4 and TRBJ1-2; D gene unclear. The CDR3 is 14 residues long. V was trimmed by 8 bases and J by 7 bases, leaving 20 bases between them. CDR3 nucleotide sequence: TGTGCCAGCTGTCCCCAGCCGGGTTTCTTTGGCTACACCTTC. This gives the protein CASCPQPGFFGYTF.

Ten or more counts support this clonotype. J is TRBJ1-2 and V is TRBV6-1, with no clear D. Deletions cut 2 bases from V and 8 bases from J, with 15 bases between. The CDR3 loop spans 14 amino acids. The germline CDR1 and CDR2 sequences are MNHNS and SASEGT. The CDR3 DNA reads as TGTGCCAGCAGTGAACGTTATAGTACCGCGGGCTACACCTTC. Translated, it gives CASSERYSTAGYTF.

This clonotype was counted at least ten times. The CDR3 is CASSYGSEAYEQYF. In DNA form, the CDR3 reads TGTGCCAGCAGTTATGGTTCTGAAGCCTACGAGCAGTACTTC. The chain is built from TRBV12-3 or TRBV12-4 and TRBJ2-7; unclear D gene. The V and J ends lost 4 bases and 2 bases respectively, with 12 bases between them. The CDR3 extends over 14 amino acids.

The V and J genes are TRBV29-1 and TRBJ2-5; no definite D call. In germline, CDR1 is SQVTM, CDR2 ANQGSEA. The CDR3 runs to 14 residues. Trimming stripped 4 bases from V and 2 bases from J, with 14 bases between. The CDR3 here is CSVGDPDGQETQYF. For the CDR3, the DNA is TGCAGCGTTGGCGATCCGGACGGTCAAGAGACCCAGTACTTC.

This clonotype was picked up many times. V is TRBV11-2 and J is TRBJ2-7, with 9 bases matching TRBD1. CDR1 is SGHAT and CDR2 is FQNNGV in the germline V gene. This CDR3 contains 14 residues. V shed 0 bases, J shed 9 bases, and the junction held 6 bases outside the gene matches. The CDR3: CASSLEQGAAVQYF. CDR3 in DNA: TGTGCCAGCAGCTTAGAACAGGGGGCGGCTGTGCAGTACTTC.

This clonotype has a count of ten or more. The chain has TRBV11-2 and TRBJ1-2; TRBD1 aligns across 7 bases. The ends lost 0 bases at V and 2 bases at J; junction bases unmatched: 3. The CDR3 loop spans 15 amino acids. Germline CDR1 is SGHAT and CDR2 is FQNNGV. The chain's CDR3 is CASSLDDRVNYGYTF. The CDR3 coding sequence is TGTGCCAGCAGCTTAGACGACAGGGTAAACTATGGCTACACCTTC.

This clonotype came up many times. This rearrangement joins TRBV5-1 to TRBJ1-1; no clear D. Germline V gene data show CDR1 as SGHRS and CDR2 as YFSETQ. This CDR3 spans 14 amino acids. Trimming pared 0 bases from V and 1 base from J, leaving 7 bases between. The DNA of the CDR3 is TGCGCCAGCAGCTTGGTTGCACAGAACACTGAAGCTTTCTTT. Protein: CASSLVAQNTEAFF.

This clonotype was counted many times. The rearrangement uses TRBV29-1 and TRBJ1-1, with D perhaps TRBD1 (5 bases). The V end lost 2 bases, the J end lost 4 bases, and 14 bases lay between the germline ends. The CDR3 runs to 14 residues. Germline CDR1 SQVTM, CDR2 ANQGSEA. In nucleotides, the CDR3 is TGCAGCGTTGAACTTCAGGGTGGGAGCACTGAAGCTTTCTTT. Amino acids: CSVELQGGSTEAFF.

This clonotype came up many times. This chain connects TRBV7-2 to TRBJ2-7; 8 bases are a match to TRBD2. The V gene end was trimmed by 6 bases and the J gene end by 6 bases; junction bases not matched to a gene: 4. This CDR3 has 12 amino acids. Germline V gene data show CDR1 as SGHTA and CDR2 as FQGNSA. The CDR3 protein is CASSVSGVEQYF. The CDR3 nucleotides are TGTGCCAGCAGTGTTAGCGGGGTCGAGCAGTACTTC.

This clonotype was counted only a few times. The chain carries TRBV20-1 and TRBJ1-3; D is unresolved. Trimming stripped 6 bases from V and 0 bases from J, with 9 bases between. Germline CDR1 is DFQATT and CDR2 is SNEGSKA (reference sequence). CDR3 length: 13 residues. The CDR3 is CSALGRSGNTIYF. For the CDR3, the DNA is TGCAGTGCCCTAGGACGCTCTGGAAACACCATATATTTT.

This clonotype was observed a handful of times. The chain is built from TRBV6-1 and TRBJ2-5, with TRBD1 identical over 9 bases. The CDR3 contains 15 residues. Trimming cost V 0 bases and J 6 bases; bases outside gene matches: 5. Germline CDR1 reads MNHNS; CDR2 reads SASEGT. DNA for the CDR3: TGTGCCAGCAGTGAAGCGGGGACAGGGCGGAAGACCCAGTACTTC. This gives the protein CASSEAGTGRKTQYF.